These 22 T cell receptor beta chains were sequenced from one sample in a study of monozygotic twins with inflammatory bowel disease. Reprocessing the 5' RACE reads, TCRdb reports a single entry for every CDR3 protein and omits DNA. The table lists 200,000 to 250,000 distinct CDR3 sequences. Sequences were obtained from blood. Receptor source: a human donor with ulcerative colitis or Crohn's disease, or a healthy co-twin of an affected twin (not recorded which).

This chain joins TRBV6-5 and TRBJ1-2. The CDR3 is made up of 14 amino acids. CDR1 is MNHEY, CDR2 SVGAGI, per germline. CDR3 amino acids: CASSFLQPNYGYTF.

CDR3 in amino acids: CASNADRFSGNTIYF. The genes are TRBV12-3 or TRBV12-4 and TRBJ1-3; the TCRdb D gene call, TRBD1, has no DNA to confirm it. This CDR3 has 15 amino acids.

This chain connects TRBV10-3 to TRBJ1-2. The CDR3 totals 13 residues. Germline assignment: CDR1 ENHRY and CDR2 SYGVKD. The CDR3 sequence is CAIGSGPYYGYTF.

The chain couples TRBV10-3 to TRBJ2-7; TCRdb reports TRBD1, a call that lacks DNA to check it against. CDR3 length: 13 amino acids. Germline assignment: CDR1 ENHRY and CDR2 SYGVKD. CDR3 region: CAISEGASYEQYF.

The CDR3 spells CASSLSGTGVVTEAFF. This rearrangement joins TRBV19 to TRBJ1-1; without DNA, the TCRdb call of TRBD1 cannot be checked. This CDR3 has 16 amino acids. Germline CDR1 is LNHDA and CDR2 is SQIVND (reference sequence).

The genes are TRBV5-1 and TRBJ2-7; TCRdb's D call, TRBD1, is unchecked because there is no DNA. This CDR3 region has 16 residues. Germline CDR1 and CDR2: SGHRS and YFSETQ. CDR3 amino acids: CASSLGVTGVLREQYF.

The V call is TRBV27, the J call TRBJ1-5; TCRdb reports TRBD1, a call that lacks DNA to check it against. The CDR3 consists of 16 residues. Per germline, CDR1 MNHEY and CDR2 SMNVEV (reference sequence). The CDR3 reads CASSPQQGALGQPQHF.

The V and J genes are TRBV6-1 and TRBJ1-1. Germline CDR1 is MNHNS and CDR2 is SASEGT. CDR3 length: 15 residues. CDR3 sequence reads: CASSEARAGTRKAFF.

CDR3 in amino acids: CASSVGWGHGANVLTF. V is TRBV9 and J is TRBJ2-6; TCRdb picks TRBD1, but there is no DNA to check that call. Germline-derived CDR1 and CDR2 are SGDLS and YYNGEE. This CDR3 contains 16 residues.

This chain links TRBV28 with TRBJ1-5. Germline-derived CDR1 and CDR2 are MDHEN and SYDVKM. The CDR3 has 17 residues. This chain's CDR3 is CASSLRPANGLDQPQHF.

This chain joins TRBV12-3 or TRBV12-4 and TRBJ2-2; TCRdb's D call, TRBD2, is unchecked because there is no DNA. The CDR3 sequence is 15 residues long. CDR3: CASSSGGLNTGELFF.

The J gene is TRBJ2-3, the V gene TRBV4-1; TCRdb's D call, TRBD2, is unchecked because there is no DNA. The CDR3 sequence is 17 residues long. Germline lookup yields CDR1 MGHRA and CDR2 YSYEKL. This CDR3 reads CASSQTRLAGVTDTQYF.

The chain couples TRBV6-1 to TRBJ2-5. The CDR3 has 12 residues. CDR1 and CDR2 (germline): MNHNS, SASEGT. This CDR3 is CASSGAIGTQYF.

The J gene is TRBJ1-5, the V gene TRBV4-1; the TRBD1 assignment by TCRdb is unverifiable without DNA. Germline-derived CDR1 and CDR2 are MGHRA and YSYEKL. This CDR3 comprises 15 residues. CDR3 sequence: CASSPLGTGNQPQHF.

The rearrangement uses TRBV19 and TRBJ2-2. In germline, CDR1 is LNHDA, CDR2 SQIVND (reference sequence). This CDR3 has 14 residues. The CDR3 protein is CASSIDLGTGELFF.

The chain links TRBV5-1 to TRBJ2-7; TCRdb calls TRBD1, which cannot be checked without DNA. Germline V gene sequence: CDR1 SGHRS, CDR2 YFSETQ. CDR3 size: 15 residues. The CDR3 region is CASSLAPGAAYEQYF.

This chain connects TRBV7-9 to TRBJ2-1; TCRdb lists TRBD2, though no DNA is available to test this call. The germline CDR1 and CDR2 sequences are SEHNR and FQNEAQ (reference sequence). The CDR3 length is 16 residues. CDR3 in amino acids: CAIQTGTSQGYNEQFF.

The gene calls are TRBV9 and TRBJ1-1; TCRdb outputs TRBD1, but without DNA this stays unchecked. This CDR3 is built from 13 residues. CDR1 and CDR2 (germline): SGDLS, YYNGEE. CDR3: CASSPDTLTAAFF.

The chain recombines TRBV29-1 with TRBJ2-6. The CDR3 contains 14 residues. CDR1 and CDR2 from the germline V gene are SQVTM and ANQGSEA. The CDR3 sequence: CSVLVGSGANVLTF.

The CDR3 reads CSGNYPGTGTYEQYF. This sequence joins TRBV29-1 and TRBJ2-7; TCRdb outputs TRBD1, but without DNA this stays unchecked. The CDR3 is made up of 15 amino acids. Germline lookup yields CDR1 SQVTM and CDR2 ANQGSEA.

The rearrangement joins TRBV6-5 to TRBJ2-7; there is no DNA to check the TCRdb D call of TRBD2. This CDR3 contains 18 residues. Germline-derived CDR1 and CDR2 are MNHEY and SVGAGI. The chain's CDR3 is CASSYRYTLAGRPYEQYF.

The V call is TRBV7-3, the J call TRBJ1-6; no DNA is available, so the TRBD1 call from TCRdb remains unchecked. From germline, CDR1 is SGHTA and CDR2 FQGTGA. The CDR3 length is 14 residues. The CDR3 sequence is CASSSGTDGSPLHF.